Shown below are 2 T cell receptor beta chains from a single sample sequenced in a study of cytomegalovirus exposure and HLA in healthy donors. Method: immunoSEQ multiplex PCR; TCRdb's copy keeps in-frame clones and lacks some. The table has about 100,000 clones, under 97% seen once; the top ten hold roughly 0.67%. Sequenced input: PBMCs. The receptors were sampled from a woman aged 18-35 years in good health and CMV-seronegative.

The V gene is TRBV7-2, the J gene TRBJ2-5; 7 bases are a match to TRBD2. The germline V gene encodes CDR1 SGHTA and CDR2 FQGNSA. CDR3 length equals 16 residues. Trimming removed 5 bases from V and 2 bases from J; junction bases left unmatched: 11. The CDR3 is CASSPSRTRWQETQYF. DNA for the CDR3: TGTGCCAGCAGCCCTAGTAGGACTAGGTGGCAAGAGACCCAGTACTTC.

The V and J genes are TRBV28 and TRBJ1-1, with TRBD1 identical over 7 bases. The length of the CDR3 is 15 residues. V was pared by 5 bases and J by 0 bases, with 6 bases of the junction left unmatched. Germline CDR1 and CDR2: MDHEN and SYDVKM. CDR3 sequence reads: CASSPSTGMNTEAFF. The CDR3 DNA reads as TGTGCCAGCAGTCCGTCGACAGGGATGAACACTGAAGCTTTCTTT.